The subject of this entry is one T cell receptor (beta chain). Its antigen remains unidentified. This sample is drawn from a study of T-cell reconstitution after alpha-beta-depleted transplantation in children. With 4 bases removed from V and 5 bases from J, the gap between germline ends came to 14 bases. The CDR3 covers 14 residues. Germline CDR1 is SGHTA and CDR2 is FQGNSA. Regarding the study as a whole: In some patients, recipient T cells and intrathymic progenitors surviving conditioning explained high day-60 diversity. Several hundred expanded graft clones reportedly were the source of alpha-beta T cells about two months after transplant. T-cell counts and diversity were attributed mostly to newly produced T cells one year after transplant.

Unique molecular identifiers tagged the TCRbeta library. From the PCR reads, TCRdb called clonotypes with MiXCR, one entry per CDR3 protein. Of around 45,000 distinct CDR3 sequences listed, around 50% are singletons. Sequenced here: peripheral blood, sampled before TCRalphabeta/CD19-depleted stem cell transplant. The chain links TRBV7-2 to TRBJ2-5; perhaps TRBD1 as D (7 bases). This receptor was obtained from a boy under two years old with SCID, due to receive a stem cell transplant. The chain's CDR3 is CASSWKAGGETQYF. The CDR3 DNA reads TGTGCCAGCAGCTGGAAGGCAGGGGGGGAGACCCAGTACTTC.